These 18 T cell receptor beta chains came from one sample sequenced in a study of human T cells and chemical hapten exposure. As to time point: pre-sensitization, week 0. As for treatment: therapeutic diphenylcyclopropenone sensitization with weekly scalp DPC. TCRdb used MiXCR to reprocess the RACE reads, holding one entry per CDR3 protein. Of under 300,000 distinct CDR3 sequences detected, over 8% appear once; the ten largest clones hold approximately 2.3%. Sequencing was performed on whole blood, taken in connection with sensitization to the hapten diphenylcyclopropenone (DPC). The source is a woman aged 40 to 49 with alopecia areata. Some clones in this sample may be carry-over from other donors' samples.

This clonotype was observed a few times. The CDR3 loop reads CASSASGSGRLWYEQFF. DNA of the CDR3: TGTGCCAGCAGTGCGTCCGGTAGCGGGAGATTGTGGTATGAGCAGTTCTTC. The chain links TRBV28 to TRBJ2-1; 9 positions match TRBD2. Germline values: CDR1 MDHEN, CDR2 SYDVKM. The CDR3 is 17 residues long. V trimming: 5 bases; J trimming: 8 bases; junction bases outside the gene matches: 16. Drawing the rest from reference TRBV28 and TRBJ2-1, the complete variable domain is DVKVTQSSRYLVKRTGEKVFLECVQDMDHENMFWYRQDPGLGLRLIYFSYDVKMKEKGDIPEGYSVSREKKERFSLILESASTNQTSMYLCASSASGSGRLWYEQFFGPGTRLTVL.

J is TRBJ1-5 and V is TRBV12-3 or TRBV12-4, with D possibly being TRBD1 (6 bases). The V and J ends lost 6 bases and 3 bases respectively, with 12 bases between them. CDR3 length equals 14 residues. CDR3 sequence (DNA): TGTGCCAGCAGGGGAGGACAGTTCAATCAGCCCCAGCATTTT. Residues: CASRGGQFNQPQHF.

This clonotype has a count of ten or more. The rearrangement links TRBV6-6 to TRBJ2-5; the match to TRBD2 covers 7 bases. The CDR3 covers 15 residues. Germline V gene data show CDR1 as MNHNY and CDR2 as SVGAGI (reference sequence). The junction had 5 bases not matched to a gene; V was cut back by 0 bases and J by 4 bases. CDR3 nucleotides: TGTGCCAGCAGTTACTCGGCGGGAGCTCTAGAGACCCAGTACTTC. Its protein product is CASSYSAGALETQYF.

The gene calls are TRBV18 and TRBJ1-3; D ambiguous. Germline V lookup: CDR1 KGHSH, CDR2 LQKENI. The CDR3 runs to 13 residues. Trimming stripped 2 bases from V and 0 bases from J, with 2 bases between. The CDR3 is CASSPISGNTIYF. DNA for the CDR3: TGTGCCAGCTCACCAATCTCTGGAAACACCATATATTTT.

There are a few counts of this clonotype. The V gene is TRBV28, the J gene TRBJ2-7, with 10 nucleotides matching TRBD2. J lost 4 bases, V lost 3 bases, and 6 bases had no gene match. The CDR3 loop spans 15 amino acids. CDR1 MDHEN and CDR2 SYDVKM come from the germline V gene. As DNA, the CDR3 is TGTGCCAGCAGTTTGGGTCTGACTAGCGGGTACGAGCAGTACTTC. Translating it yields CASSLGLTSGYEQYF.

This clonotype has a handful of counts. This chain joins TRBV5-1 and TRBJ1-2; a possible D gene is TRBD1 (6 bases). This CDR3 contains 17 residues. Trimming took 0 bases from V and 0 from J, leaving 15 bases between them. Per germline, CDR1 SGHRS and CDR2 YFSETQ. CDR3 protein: CASSLADGQFSNYGYTF. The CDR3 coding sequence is TGCGCCAGCAGCTTGGCCGACGGACAGTTTTCTAACTATGGCTACACCTTC.

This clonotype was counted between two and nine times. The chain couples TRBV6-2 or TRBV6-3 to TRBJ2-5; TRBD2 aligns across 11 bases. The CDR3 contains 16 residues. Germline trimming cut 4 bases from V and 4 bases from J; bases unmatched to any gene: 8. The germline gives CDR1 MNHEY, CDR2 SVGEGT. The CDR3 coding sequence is TGTGCCAGCAGTTCCCAACTAGCGGGAGTGGTAGAGACCCAGTACTTC. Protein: CASSSQLAGVVETQYF.

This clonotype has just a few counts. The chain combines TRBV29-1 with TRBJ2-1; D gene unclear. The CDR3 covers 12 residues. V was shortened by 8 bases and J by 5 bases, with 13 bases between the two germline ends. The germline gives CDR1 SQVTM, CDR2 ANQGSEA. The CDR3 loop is CSLRSDNNEQFF. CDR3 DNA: TGCAGCCTCCGGTCCGATAACAATGAGCAGTTCTTC.

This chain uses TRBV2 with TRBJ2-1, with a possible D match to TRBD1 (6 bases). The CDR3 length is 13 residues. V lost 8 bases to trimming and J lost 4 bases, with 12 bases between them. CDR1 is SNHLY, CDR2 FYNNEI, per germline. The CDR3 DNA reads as TGTGCCAGCCAAGCGGACAGTTACAATGAGCAGTTCTTC. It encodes CASQADSYNEQFF.

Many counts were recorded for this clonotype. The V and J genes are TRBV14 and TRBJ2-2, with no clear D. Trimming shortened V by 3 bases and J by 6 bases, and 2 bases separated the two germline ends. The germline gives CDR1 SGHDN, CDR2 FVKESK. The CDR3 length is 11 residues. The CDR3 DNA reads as TGTGCCAGCAGCCACGCCGGGGAGCTGTTTTTT. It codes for CASSHAGELFF. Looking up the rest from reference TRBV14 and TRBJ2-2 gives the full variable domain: EAGVTQFPSHSVIEKGQTVTLRCDPISGHDNLYWYRRVMGKEIKFLLHFVKESKQDESGMPNNRFLAERTGGTYSTLKVQPAELEDSGVYFCASSHAGELFFGEGSRLTVL.

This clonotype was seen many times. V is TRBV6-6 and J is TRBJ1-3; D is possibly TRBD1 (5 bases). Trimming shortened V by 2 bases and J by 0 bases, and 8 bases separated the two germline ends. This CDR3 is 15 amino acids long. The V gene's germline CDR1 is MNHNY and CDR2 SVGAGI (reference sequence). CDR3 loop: CASSYEGSSGNTIYF. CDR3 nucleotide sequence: TGTGCCAGCAGTTACGAGGGGAGCTCTGGAAACACCATATATTTT.

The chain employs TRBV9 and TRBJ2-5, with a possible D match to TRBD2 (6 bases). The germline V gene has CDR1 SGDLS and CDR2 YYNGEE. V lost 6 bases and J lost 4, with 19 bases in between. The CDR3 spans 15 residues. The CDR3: CASKTDGSEGETQYF. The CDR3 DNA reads TGTGCCAGCAAGACTGACGGGAGCGAGGGAGAGACCCAGTACTTC.

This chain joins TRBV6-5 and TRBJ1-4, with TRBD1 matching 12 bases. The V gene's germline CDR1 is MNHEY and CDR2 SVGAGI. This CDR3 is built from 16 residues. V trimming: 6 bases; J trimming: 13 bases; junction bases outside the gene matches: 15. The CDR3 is CASSPTGTGGQKALFF. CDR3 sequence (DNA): TGTGCCAGCAGCCCCACCGGGACAGGGGGCCAGAAGGCACTGTTTTTT.

In DNA form, the CDR3 reads TGTGCCAGCAGTCGCCCCGACAGGGTTGGAAACACCATATATTTT. Translating gives CASSRPDRVGNTIYF. The chain recombines TRBV28 with TRBJ1-3; 7 nucleotides align to TRBD1. The CDR3 covers 15 residues. Germline V gene data show CDR1 as MDHEN and CDR2 as SYDVKM. V shed 5 bases and J 3 bases; nucleotides not matched to a gene: 7.

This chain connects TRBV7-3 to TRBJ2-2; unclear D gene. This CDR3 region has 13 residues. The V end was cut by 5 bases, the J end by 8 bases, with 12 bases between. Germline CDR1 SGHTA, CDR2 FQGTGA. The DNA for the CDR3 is TGTGCCAGCAGCCCATACCTCTTGGGGGAGCTGTTTTTT. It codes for CASSPYLLGELFF.

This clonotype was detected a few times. The CDR3, as DNA: TGTGCCACCAGCAGGGGGACAGCCGCTGAAGCTTTCTTT. Translating gives CATSRGTAAEAFF. This chain links TRBV15 with TRBJ1-1; 7 nucleotides agree with TRBD1. V shed 3 bases, J shed 6 bases, and the junction held 4 bases outside the gene matches. Germline V gives CDR1 LNHNV, CDR2 YYDKDF (reference sequence). The CDR3 loop spans 13 amino acids.

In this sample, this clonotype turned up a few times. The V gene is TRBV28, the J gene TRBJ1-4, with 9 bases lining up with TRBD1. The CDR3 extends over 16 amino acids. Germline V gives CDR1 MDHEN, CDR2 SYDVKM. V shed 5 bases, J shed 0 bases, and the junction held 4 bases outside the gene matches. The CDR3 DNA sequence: TGTGCCAGCAGTAATGACAGGGGGGCAACTAATGAAAAACTGTTTTTT. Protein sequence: CASSNDRGATNEKLFF.

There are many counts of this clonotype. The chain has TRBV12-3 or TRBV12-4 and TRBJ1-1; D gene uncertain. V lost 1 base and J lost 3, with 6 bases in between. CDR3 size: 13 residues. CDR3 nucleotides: TGTGCCAGCAGTTTAGGCAGTTACACTGAAGCTTTCTTT. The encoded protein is CASSLGSYTEAFF.